This TCR beta chain derives from a study of spatial heterogeneity in lung cancer (dated by TCRdb to about 2019). As for the study more broadly: Donors were 72 patients with early-stage, untreated non-small cell lung cancer from the lung TRACERx cohort. The study quantitatively compared TCR alpha and beta repertoires across multiple tumor regions, matched nontumor lung and blood in non-small cell lung cancer. At surgery, 200 or so tumor regions, roughly 62 matched nontumor lung samples and 56 PBMC samples were TCR-sequenced for both alpha and beta chains. TCR repertoire features were related to nonsynonymous mutation counts determined by whole-exome sequencing of tumor tissue. In the raw uncorrected reads, each unique combination of TCR and UMI appeared more than ten times on average. Beta-chain transcripts were consistently detected in greater numbers than alpha-chain transcripts, which likely reflects a higher abundance of beta-chain transcripts. Follow-up PBMC samples were sequenced whenever available, with the median time to follow-up being approximately two years after resection. Points the paper makes about the study in general: Ubiquitous expanded tumor TCRs showed up in blood more often at tumor resection than at routine follow-up. Only 14 patients were included in comparisons of baseline and follow-up blood repertoires. Confirming at a functional level the hypothesis that regional TCRs recognize regional mutations was considered to require additional single-cell paired TCR alpha and beta sequencing.

The table lists this clonotype with a few counts. Its specific antigen is unknown. No much larger clonotype is one base removed from it; base qualities were not supplied. In the paper's terms, the time point label means: blood at routine non-recurrence follow-up after resection. Without any cell sorting, TCR sequencing was performed on whole RNA extracted either from tumor and nontumor lung tissue or from cryopreserved PBMC samples. Only patients for whom sufficient RNA was available from at least two tumor regions were selected for TCR sequencing. CDR1 and CDR2 are read off the germline V gene (reference sequence) as SEHNR and FQNEAQ. From the cysteine up to the phenylalanine, the CDR3 has a length of 13 residues. Of the read, only the CDR3 DNA is kept; its 39 bases are in frame from base 1. The germline ends are 8 bases apart after V is trimmed by 3 bases and J by 2 bases. Libraries were built with 5' RACE. The instrument was a NextSeq 500. To allow correction of PCR and sequencing errors, the TCR library protocol tagged every TCR cDNA molecule with a unique molecular identifier. As for how the authors treated the data: TCR identification, UMI-based error correction and CDR3 extraction were all carried out with Decombinator tools. TCRs above a frequency of 2 per 1,000, corresponding to the top 1% of the tumor frequency distribution, were defined as expanded. Renyi diversity was calculated using the R vegan package after each repertoire was subsampled 100 times to 5,000 TCRs. CDR3 similarity networks were built from amino acid triplet string-kernel similarity, with CDR3s being connected when pairwise similarity was above 0.82. The raw public reads went through TCRdb reprocessing: fastp at Q25, MiXCR clone calling, in-frame beta chains kept. Identical CDR3 proteins give one entry, which carries the most common genes and DNA. The V and J calls here are based on TCRdb, not the publication. This sample is represented by about 87,000 distinct CDR3 sequences; just under 20% of them were singletons. Just over 20% of the sample is held by the ten biggest clonotypes.

This sequence uses TRBV7-9 and TRBJ2-7; confidence is insufficient to name the D gene. The input for sequencing was PBMCs, taken at follow-up. The receptor was derived from a male donor with early-stage non-small cell lung cancer. The CDR3 reads CASSFGQTYEQYF. The DNA reads TGTGCCAGCAGCTTTGGGCAAACCTACGAGCAGTACTTC.